This T cell receptor (beta chain) was sequenced during a study of T cells after posttransplantation cyclophosphamide. Study-level points and caveats: Tissue-infiltrating T cells from skin or gut overlapped little with blood T cells.

With regard to this clone: The antigen is unknown.

Sequencing was performed with immunoSEQ multiplex PCR; in TCRdb, only in-frame clones are kept and a portion is missing. The profile covers under 3,000 clones, with 74% appearing a single time and 20% to 25% taken by the ten largest. This TCR was sampled from a man younger than 40 with a blood cancer, CMV-positive, and with a related stem cell donor. Sequenced sample: PBMCs.

The CDR3 spells CASSRASGLYNEQFF. The CDR3 DNA sequence: TGTGCCAGCAGTCGGGCTAGCGGACTATACAATGAGCAGTTCTTC. The chain combines TRBV6-4 with TRBJ2-1, with 7 positions matching TRBD2. CDR1 is MRHNA, CDR2 SNTAGT, per germline. This CDR3 is 15 amino acids long. The ends lost 5 bases at V and 4 bases at J; junction bases unmatched: 8.